This record covers a single T cell receptor beta chain. Antigen unknown. These data originate in a study of beta chain features in type 1 diabetes. Study-level points and caveats: Shortening of TCRB CDR3s, moderate but significant, appeared in all four CD4+ subsets of Type 1 diabetes patients.

Sequenced material consisted of expressed TCRB transcripts (all of the isolated RNA was reverse transcribed). TCRdb's table, derived via immunoSEQ multiplex PCR, lists solely in-frame clones and lacks some. This sample carries about 270,000 clones, around an eighth of them seen once, and the ten largest clones take approximately 0.015%. The germline V gene encodes CDR1 SQVTM and CDR2 ANQGSEA. This CDR3 region has 13 residues. Trimming removed 7 bases from V and 2 bases from J, with 13 bases in between. The sequence was obtained from a man aged 25-45 years with type 1 diabetes. The genes are TRBV29-1 and TRBJ2-3, with a weak D call TRBD1 (6 bases). The sequenced material came from naive CD4+ T cells from blood. The DNA for the CDR3 is TGCAGCGACGGACAGCCCTACACAGATACGCAGTATTTT. Amino acid sequence: CSDGQPYTDTQYF.